Presented here are 10 T cell receptor beta chains from one specimen sequenced in a study of PD-1 blockade in classical Hodgkin lymphoma. The assay was immunoSEQ multiplex PCR, and TCRdb's table has in-frame clones only and misses some. The profile shows 4,000 to 6,000 clones, 79% of them singletons. Time point of the sample: cycle 4 day 1 (C4D1), after about 6 weeks of nivolumab. The patients all showed relapse after autologous stem cell transplantation, while their brentuximab vedotin exposure varied. Investigators isolated CD4+ T cells from thawed PBMCs through magnetic negative selection. Sequenced here: CD4+ T cells from blood, sampled before the fourth cycle of nivolumab. These receptors were obtained from a human donor with classical Hodgkin lymphoma.

The rearrangement uses TRBV11-2 and TRBJ2-1, with TRBD1 matching over 8 bases. The V gene's germline CDR1 is SGHAT and CDR2 FQNNGV. The CDR3 runs 14 residues. J gave up 7 bases and V 6 bases, and 8 bases lay outside the gene matches. CDR3: CASRSIQGVNEQFF. The CDR3 region has the DNA TGTGCCAGCAGGTCCATACAGGGGGTTAATGAGCAGTTCTTC.

The CDR3 DNA is TGTGCCAGCTCATCACCCACAGACCGACAGAAACGTTCCTACGAGCAGTACTTC. It codes for CASSSPTDRQKRSYEQYF. The gene calls are TRBV7-9 and TRBJ2-7; D might be TRBD1 (5 bases). This CDR3 is built from 18 residues. V was trimmed by 8 bases and J by 1 base, leaving 27 bases between them. Germline V CDR1 and CDR2: SEHNR, FQNEAQ (reference sequence).

V and J are TRBV27 and TRBJ1-1, with 7 bases lining up with TRBD1. CDR1 is MNHEY, CDR2 SMNVEV, per germline (reference sequence). With V trimmed by 8 bases and J by 5 bases, 8 bases remained unmatched. This CDR3 comprises 13 residues. The CDR3 loop reads CASSQGGLTEAFF. CDR3 in DNA: TGTGCCAGCTCACAAGGGGGCCTGACTGAAGCTTTCTTT.

The chain links TRBV7-9 to TRBJ1-3; D is uncertain. Trimming removed 1 base from V and 5 bases from J, with 9 bases in between. There are 14 residues in the CDR3. The V gene's germline CDR1 is SEHNR and CDR2 FQNEAQ (reference sequence). The CDR3, as DNA: TGTGCCAGCAGCTTAGGCGAGGCTCGAAACACCATATATTTT. Protein: CASSLGEARNTIYF.

The rearrangement joins TRBV4-3 to TRBJ1-4; D ambiguous. The V gene's germline CDR1 is LGHNA and CDR2 YSLEER. Trimming removed 4 bases at V and 8 bases at J, with 11 bases between. The CDR3 length is 13 residues. The CDR3 sequence: CASSRGLPEKLFF. The CDR3 bases are TGCGCCAGCAGCCGTGGACTGCCCGAAAAACTGTTTTTT.

As to this clone: Compared with germline, one end of the junction differs, possibly owing to a read error. The chain uses TRBV5-3 and TRBJ1-4; D remains ambiguous. TRBV5-3 is treated as an ORF (open reading frame) with a function not yet certain. CDR3 length equals 11 residues. CDR3 in amino acids: CASSLRQAQFF. For the CDR3, the DNA is TGTGCCAGCAGCTTGAGGCAGGCACAGTTTTTT.

This clone came up a few times. CDR3 coding DNA: TGTGCCAGCAGCTTAACGACTGAAGCTTTCTTT. It encodes CASSLTTEAFF. This chain uses TRBV7-9 with TRBJ1-1; D is unclear. The V end was cut by 2 bases, the J end by 5 bases, with 3 bases between. Germline CDR1 is SEHNR and CDR2 is FQNEAQ (reference sequence). The CDR3 length is 11 residues.

The gene calls are TRBV13 and TRBJ1-3, with TRBD1 identical over 9 bases. Germline lookup yields CDR1 PRHDT and CDR2 FYEKMQ (reference sequence). This CDR3 comprises 19 residues. J was trimmed by 5 bases and V by 1 base; bases with no gene match: 15. The CDR3 coding sequence is TGTGCCAGCAGCTTAGTTTATAAAGCGGGGGGACAGGGAAGAAACACCATATATTTT. This sequence encodes CASSLVYKAGGQGRNTIYF.

The chain is built from TRBV19 and TRBJ1-2; perhaps TRBD1 as D (5 bases). With 7 bases removed from V and 4 bases from J, the gap between germline ends came to 22 bases. CDR1 and CDR2 from the germline V gene are LNHDA and SQIVND (reference sequence). The CDR3 covers 16 residues. CDR3 DNA sequence: TGTGCCAGTATGGAACGAGACAGCCCCTTTCTCTATGGCTACACCTTC. This gives the protein CASMERDSPFLYGYTF.

J is TRBJ2-7 and V is TRBV6-6; 7 bases match TRBD1. The CDR3 covers 15 residues. J gave up 0 bases and V 6 bases, and 8 bases lay outside the gene matches. Germline V gene data show CDR1 as MNHNY and CDR2 as SVGAGI (reference sequence). The CDR3 bases are TGTGCCAGCAGCAGAGACAGGGCAAGCTCCTACGAGCAGTACTTC. The encoded protein is CASSRDRASSYEQYF.